The rows below give T cell receptor beta chains drawn from one sample of a study of cytomegalovirus exposure and HLA in healthy donors. Repertoires were generated with immunoSEQ multiplex PCR, while TCRdb's copy carries only in-frame clones and drops some. The sample contains under 80,000 clones, about 90% of which appear only once. The sequenced sample was PBMCs. These receptors originate from a woman aged 18 to 35 in good health and CMV-seronegative. CDR3s include the opening cysteine and the closing phenylalanine or tryptophan. Fields, in order: J gene, V gene, CDR3 protein.

TRBJ2-2 TRBV7-9 CASSPTNTGELFF
TRBJ2-7 TRBV6-4 CASSDSSGLHEQYF
TRBJ2-3 TRBV11-3 CASSLDRVTDTQYF
TRBJ2-3 TRBV7-9 CASSRVRGGGLYTQYF
TRBJ2-7 TRBV6-5 CASSPGTGRYEQYF
TRBJ2-5 TRBV4-2 CASSQVGGETQYF
TRBJ1-2 TRBV5-1 CASSPGGRNYGYTF
TRBJ2-1 TRBV4-1 CASSQDGETYNEQFF
TRBJ1-5 TRBV10-3 CAISESFNQPQHF
TRBJ2-7 TRBV7-2 CASSTTGGYEQYF
TRBJ2-3 TRBV5-4 CASSSGGLDPDTQYF
TRBJ1-6 TRBV7-2 CASSQREVAGGNSPLHF
TRBJ2-1 TRBV11-3 CASSSGLAVNNEQFF
TRBJ2-3 TRBV4-1 CASSQETSTPDTQYF